The 2 T cell receptor beta chains presented below share a single source sample, sequenced in a study of shared clonotypes between healthy human individuals. Method: immunoSEQ multiplex PCR; TCRdb's copy keeps in-frame clones and lacks some. Found here are under 1,100,000 clones, around 74% of them singletons; the top ten hold 1.4% to 1.5%. The sample taken for sequencing was memory CD4+ T cells sorted from blood. Subset specified: CD45RA-negative fraction. These receptor sequences come from a man between 18 and 35 years old in good health.

Worth noting for this clone: The sample holds other DNA sequences that translate to the same CDR3. The CDR3 region has the DNA TGTGCCAGCAGCTTGGACAGTTATAATTCACCCCTCCACTTT. Protein sequence: CASSLDSYNSPLHF. The V gene is TRBV5-4, the J gene TRBJ1-6; D remains ambiguous. V gave up 0 bases and J gave up 4 bases, with 5 bases separating them. The germline gives CDR1 SGHNT, CDR2 YYREEE (reference sequence). CDR3 size: 14 residues.

This clone was found many times. The chain couples TRBV7-9 to TRBJ1-2; possibly TRBD1 for D (5 bases). This CDR3 region has 13 residues. V was clipped by 1 base and J by 9 bases, with 12 bases between them. Germline V gives CDR1 SEHNR, CDR2 FQNEAQ (reference sequence). CDR3 region: CASSLEGRASYTF. CDR3 in DNA: TGTGCCAGCAGCTTAGAAGGCAGGGCGAGCTACACCTTC.